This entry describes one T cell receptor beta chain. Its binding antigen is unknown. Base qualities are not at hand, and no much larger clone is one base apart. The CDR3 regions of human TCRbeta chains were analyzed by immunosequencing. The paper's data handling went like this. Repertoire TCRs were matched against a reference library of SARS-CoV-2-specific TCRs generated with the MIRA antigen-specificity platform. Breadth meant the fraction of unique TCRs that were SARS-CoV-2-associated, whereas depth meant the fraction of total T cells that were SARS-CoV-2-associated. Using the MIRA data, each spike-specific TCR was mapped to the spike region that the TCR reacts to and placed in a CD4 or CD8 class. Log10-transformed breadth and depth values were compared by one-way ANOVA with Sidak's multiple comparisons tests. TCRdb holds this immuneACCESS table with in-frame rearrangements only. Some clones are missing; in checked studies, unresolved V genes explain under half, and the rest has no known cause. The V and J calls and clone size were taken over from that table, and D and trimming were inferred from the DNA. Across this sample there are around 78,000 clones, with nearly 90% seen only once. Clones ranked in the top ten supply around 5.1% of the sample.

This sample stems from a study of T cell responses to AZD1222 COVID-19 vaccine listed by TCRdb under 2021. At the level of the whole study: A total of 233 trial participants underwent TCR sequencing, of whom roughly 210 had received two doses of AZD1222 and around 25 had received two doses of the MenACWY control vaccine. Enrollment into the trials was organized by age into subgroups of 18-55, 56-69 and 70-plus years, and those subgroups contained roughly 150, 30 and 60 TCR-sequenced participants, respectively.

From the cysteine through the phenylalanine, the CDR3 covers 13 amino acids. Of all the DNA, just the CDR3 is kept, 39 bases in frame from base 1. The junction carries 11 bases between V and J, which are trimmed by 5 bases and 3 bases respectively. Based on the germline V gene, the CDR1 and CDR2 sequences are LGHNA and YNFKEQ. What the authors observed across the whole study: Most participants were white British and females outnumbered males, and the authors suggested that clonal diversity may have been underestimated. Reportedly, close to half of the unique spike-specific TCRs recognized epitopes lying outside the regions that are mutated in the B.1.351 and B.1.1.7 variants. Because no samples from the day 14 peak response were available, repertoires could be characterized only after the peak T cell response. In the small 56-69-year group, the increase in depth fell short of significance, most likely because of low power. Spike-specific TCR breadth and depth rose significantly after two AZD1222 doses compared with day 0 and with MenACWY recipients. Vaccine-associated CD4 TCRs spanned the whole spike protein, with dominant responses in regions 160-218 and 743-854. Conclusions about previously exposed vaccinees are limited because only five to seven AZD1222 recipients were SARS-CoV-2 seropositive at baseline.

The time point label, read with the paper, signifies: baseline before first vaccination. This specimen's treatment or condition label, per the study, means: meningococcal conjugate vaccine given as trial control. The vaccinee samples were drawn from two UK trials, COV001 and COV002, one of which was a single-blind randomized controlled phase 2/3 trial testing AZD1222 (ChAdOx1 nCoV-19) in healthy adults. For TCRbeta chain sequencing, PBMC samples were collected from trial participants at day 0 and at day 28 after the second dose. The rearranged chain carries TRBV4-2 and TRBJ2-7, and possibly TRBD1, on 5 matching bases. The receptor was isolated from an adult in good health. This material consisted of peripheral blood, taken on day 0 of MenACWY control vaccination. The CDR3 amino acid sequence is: CASSARQSYEQYF. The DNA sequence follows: TGTGCCAGCAGCGCTCGACAGAGCTACGAGCAGTACTTC.